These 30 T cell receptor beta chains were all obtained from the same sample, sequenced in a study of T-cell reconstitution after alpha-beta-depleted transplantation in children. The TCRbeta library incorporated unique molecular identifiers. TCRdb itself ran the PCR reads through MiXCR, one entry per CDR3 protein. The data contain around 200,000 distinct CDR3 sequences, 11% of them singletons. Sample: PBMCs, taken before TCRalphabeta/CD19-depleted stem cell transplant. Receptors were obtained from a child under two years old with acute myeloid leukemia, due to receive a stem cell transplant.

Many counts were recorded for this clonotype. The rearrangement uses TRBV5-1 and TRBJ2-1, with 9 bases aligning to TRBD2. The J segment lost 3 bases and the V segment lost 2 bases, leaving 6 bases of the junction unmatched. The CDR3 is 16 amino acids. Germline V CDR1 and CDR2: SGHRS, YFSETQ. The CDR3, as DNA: TGCGCCAGCAGCTTAACAGCGGGAGGTTACTACAATGAGCAGTTCTTC. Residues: CASSLTAGGYYNEQFF.

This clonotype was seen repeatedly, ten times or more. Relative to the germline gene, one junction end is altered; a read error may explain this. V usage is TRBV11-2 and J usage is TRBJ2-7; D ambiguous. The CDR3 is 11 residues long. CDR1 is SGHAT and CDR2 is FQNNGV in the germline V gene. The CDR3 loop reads CASSTLSGLHF. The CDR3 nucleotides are TGTGCCAGCAGCACCCTCTCCGGGTTGCACTTC.

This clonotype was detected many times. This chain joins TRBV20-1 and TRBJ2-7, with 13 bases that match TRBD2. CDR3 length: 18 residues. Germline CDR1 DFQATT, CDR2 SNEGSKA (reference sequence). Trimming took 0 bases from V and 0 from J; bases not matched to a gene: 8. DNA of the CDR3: TGCAGTGCTAGAGATCCCGGGACTAGCGGGAACCTCTCCTACGAGCAGTACTTC. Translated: CSARDPGTSGNLSYEQYF.

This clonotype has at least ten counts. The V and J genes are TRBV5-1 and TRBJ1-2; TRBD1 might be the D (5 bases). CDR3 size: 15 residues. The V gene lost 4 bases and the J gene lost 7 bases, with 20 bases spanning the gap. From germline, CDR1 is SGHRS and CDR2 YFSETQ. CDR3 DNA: TGCGCCAGCAGCGAACCGGGCGTCGGGGACGGTGGCTACACCTTC. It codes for CASSEPGVGDGGYTF. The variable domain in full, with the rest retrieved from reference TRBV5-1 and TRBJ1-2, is KAGVTQTPRYLIKTRGQQVTLSCSPISGHRSVSWYQQTPGQGLQFLFEYFSETQRNKGNFPGRFSGRQFSNSRSEMNVSTLELGDSALYLCASSEPGVGDGGYTFGSGTRLTVV.

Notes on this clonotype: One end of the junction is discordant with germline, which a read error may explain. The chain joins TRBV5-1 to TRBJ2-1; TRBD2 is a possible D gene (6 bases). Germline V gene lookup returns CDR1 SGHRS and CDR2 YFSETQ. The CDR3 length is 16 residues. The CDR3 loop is CASSLGGAPSSNEQFF. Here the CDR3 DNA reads TGCGCCAGCAGCTTGGGCGGGGCCCCCTCCTCCAATGAGCAGTTCTTC.

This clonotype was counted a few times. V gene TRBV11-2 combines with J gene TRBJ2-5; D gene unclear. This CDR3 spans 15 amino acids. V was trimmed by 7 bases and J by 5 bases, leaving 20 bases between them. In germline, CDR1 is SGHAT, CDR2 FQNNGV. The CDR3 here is CASKLRTAPGETQYF. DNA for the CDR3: TGTGCCAGCAAGTTACGGACCGCACCTGGGGAGACCCAGTACTTC.

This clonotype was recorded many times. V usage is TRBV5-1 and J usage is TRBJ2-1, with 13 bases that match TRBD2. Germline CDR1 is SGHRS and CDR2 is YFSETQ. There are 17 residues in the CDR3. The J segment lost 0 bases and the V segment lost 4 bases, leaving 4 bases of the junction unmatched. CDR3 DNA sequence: TGCGCCAGCAGCAGGACTAGCGGGGGAAGCTCCTACAATGAGCAGTTCTTC. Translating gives CASSRTSGGSSYNEQFF.

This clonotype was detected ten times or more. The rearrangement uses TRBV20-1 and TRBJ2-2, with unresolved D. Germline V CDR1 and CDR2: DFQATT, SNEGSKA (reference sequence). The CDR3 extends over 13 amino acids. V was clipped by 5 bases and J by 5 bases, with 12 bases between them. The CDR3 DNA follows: TGCAGTGCTCCAGAACGACGGACCGGGGAGCTGTTTTTT. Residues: CSAPERRTGELFF.

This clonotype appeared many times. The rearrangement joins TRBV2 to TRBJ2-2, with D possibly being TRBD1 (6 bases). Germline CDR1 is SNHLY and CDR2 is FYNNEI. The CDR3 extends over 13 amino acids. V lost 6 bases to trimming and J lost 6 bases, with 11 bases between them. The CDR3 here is CASRGGIAGELFF. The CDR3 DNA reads TGTGCCAGCAGAGGGGGAATCGCCGGGGAGCTGTTTTTT.

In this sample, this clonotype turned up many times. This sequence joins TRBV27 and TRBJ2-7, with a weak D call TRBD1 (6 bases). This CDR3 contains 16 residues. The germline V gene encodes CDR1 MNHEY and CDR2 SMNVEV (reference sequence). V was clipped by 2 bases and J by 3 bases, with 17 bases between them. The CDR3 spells CASSLIGTHPNYEQYF. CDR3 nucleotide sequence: TGTGCCAGCAGTTTAATCGGGACACACCCTAACTACGAGCAGTACTTC.

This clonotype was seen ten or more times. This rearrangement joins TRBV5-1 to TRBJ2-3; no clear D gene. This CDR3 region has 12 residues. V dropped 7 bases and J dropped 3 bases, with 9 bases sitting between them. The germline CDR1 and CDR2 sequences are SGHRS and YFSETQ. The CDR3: CASRLNTDTQYF. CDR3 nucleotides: TGCGCCAGCCGACTGAATACAGATACGCAGTATTTT. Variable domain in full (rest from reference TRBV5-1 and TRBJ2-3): KAGVTQTPRYLIKTRGQQVTLSCSPISGHRSVSWYQQTPGQGLQFLFEYFSETQRNKGNFPGRFSGRQFSNSRSEMNVSTLELGDSALYLCASRLNTDTQYFGPGTRLTVL.

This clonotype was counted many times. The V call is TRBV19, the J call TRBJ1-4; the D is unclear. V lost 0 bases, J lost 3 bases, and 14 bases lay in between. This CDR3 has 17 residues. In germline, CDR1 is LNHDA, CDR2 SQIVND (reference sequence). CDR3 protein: CASSIETEWPSNEKLFF. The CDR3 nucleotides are TGTGCCAGTAGTATAGAAACGGAGTGGCCCTCTAATGAAAAACTGTTTTTT.

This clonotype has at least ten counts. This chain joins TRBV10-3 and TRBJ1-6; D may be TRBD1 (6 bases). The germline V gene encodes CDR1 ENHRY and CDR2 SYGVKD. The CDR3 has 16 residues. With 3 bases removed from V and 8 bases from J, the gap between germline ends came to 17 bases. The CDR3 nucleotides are TGTGCCATCAGTGAACCGATCGGTCAGGGGTATTCACCCCTCCACTTT. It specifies CAISEPIGQGYSPLHF.

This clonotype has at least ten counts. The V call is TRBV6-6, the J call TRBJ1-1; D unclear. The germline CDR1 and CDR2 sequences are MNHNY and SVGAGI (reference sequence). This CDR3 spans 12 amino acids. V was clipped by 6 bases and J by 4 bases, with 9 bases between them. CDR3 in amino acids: CASSPGPTEAFF. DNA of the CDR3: TGTGCCAGCAGCCCCGGACCCACTGAAGCTTTCTTT.

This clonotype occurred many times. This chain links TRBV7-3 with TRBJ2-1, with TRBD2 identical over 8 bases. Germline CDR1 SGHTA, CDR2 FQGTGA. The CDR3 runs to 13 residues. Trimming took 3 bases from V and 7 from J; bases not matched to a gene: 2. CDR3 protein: CASSFQRENEQFF. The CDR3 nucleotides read TGTGCCAGCAGCTTCCAGCGGGAGAATGAGCAGTTCTTC.

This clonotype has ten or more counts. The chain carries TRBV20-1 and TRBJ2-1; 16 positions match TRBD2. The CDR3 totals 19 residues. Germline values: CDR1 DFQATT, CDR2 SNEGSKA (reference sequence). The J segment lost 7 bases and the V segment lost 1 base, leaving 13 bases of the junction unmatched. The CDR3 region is CSARGPGTSGRALENEQFF. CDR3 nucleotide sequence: TGCAGTGCTAGAGGTCCCGGGACTAGCGGGAGGGCCCTCGAGAATGAGCAGTTCTTC.

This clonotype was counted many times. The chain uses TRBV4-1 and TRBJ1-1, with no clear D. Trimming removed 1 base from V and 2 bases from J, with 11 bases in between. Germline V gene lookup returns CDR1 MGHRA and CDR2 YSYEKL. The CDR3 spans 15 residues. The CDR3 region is CASSQGRRVNTEAFF. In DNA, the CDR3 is TGCGCCAGCAGCCAAGGTCGACGGGTAAACACTGAAGCTTTCTTT.

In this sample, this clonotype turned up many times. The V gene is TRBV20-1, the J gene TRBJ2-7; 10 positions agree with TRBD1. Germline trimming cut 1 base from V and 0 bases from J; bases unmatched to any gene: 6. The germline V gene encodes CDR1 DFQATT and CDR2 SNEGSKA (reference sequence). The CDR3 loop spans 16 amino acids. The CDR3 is CSARGLTGGLSYEQYF. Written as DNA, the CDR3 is TGCAGTGCTAGAGGGTTGACAGGGGGCCTCTCCTACGAGCAGTACTTC.

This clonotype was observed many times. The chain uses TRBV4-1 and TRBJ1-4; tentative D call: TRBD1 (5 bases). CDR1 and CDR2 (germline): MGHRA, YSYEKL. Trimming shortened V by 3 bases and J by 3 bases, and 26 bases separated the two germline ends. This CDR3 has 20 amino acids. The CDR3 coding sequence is TGCGCCAGCAGCCACCCTGGAAGGGACGCGGGAAGTGCGGCTAATGAAAAACTGTTTTTT. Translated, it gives CASSHPGRDAGSAANEKLFF.

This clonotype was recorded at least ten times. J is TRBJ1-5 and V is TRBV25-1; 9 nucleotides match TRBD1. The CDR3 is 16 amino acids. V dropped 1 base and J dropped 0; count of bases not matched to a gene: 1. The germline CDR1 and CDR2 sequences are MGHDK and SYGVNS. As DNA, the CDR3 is TGTGCCAGCAGTGAATGGGACAGGGATAGCAATCAGCCCCAGCATTTT. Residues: CASSEWDRDSNQPQHF.

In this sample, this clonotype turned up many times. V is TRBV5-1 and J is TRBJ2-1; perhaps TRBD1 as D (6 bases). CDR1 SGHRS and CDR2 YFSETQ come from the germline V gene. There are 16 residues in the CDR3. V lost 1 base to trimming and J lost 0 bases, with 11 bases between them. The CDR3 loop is CASSLTGKSSYNEQFF. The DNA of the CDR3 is TGCGCCAGCAGCTTGACAGGGAAGAGCTCCTACAATGAGCAGTTCTTC.

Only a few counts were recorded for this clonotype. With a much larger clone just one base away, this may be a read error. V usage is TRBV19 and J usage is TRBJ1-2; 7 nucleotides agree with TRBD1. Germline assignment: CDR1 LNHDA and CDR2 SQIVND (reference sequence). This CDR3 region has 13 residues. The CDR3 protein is CASSMGTDYGDTF. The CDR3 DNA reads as TGTGCCAGTAGTATGGGGACAGACTATGGCGACACCTTC.

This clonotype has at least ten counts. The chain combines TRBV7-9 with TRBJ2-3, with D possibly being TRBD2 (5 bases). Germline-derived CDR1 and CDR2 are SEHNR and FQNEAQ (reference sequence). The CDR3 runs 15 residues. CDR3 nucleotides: TGTGCAACCCCGGACGAGGGCTGGAGGTCAGATACGCAGTATTTT. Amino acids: CATPDEGWRSDTQYF.

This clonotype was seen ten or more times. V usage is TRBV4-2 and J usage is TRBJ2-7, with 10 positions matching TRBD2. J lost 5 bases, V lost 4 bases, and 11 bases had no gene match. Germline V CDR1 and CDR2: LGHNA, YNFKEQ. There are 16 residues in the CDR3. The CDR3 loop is CASSLTTSGNGNEQYF. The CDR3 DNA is TGTGCCAGCAGCCTTACTACTAGCGGGAATGGGAACGAGCAGTACTTC.

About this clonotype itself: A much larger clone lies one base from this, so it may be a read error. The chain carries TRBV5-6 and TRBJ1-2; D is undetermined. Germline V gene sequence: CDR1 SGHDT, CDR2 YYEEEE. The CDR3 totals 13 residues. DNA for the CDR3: TGTGCCGGCAGCTACGAAATCGACTATGGCTACACCTTC. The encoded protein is CAGSYEIDYGYTF.

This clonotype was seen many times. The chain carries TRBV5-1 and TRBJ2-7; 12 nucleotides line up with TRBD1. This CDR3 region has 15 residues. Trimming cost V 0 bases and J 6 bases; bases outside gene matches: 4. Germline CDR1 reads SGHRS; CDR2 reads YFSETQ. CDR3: CASSLGGTGGGEQYF. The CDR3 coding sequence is TGCGCCAGCAGCTTGGGGGGGACAGGGGGCGGCGAGCAGTACTTC.

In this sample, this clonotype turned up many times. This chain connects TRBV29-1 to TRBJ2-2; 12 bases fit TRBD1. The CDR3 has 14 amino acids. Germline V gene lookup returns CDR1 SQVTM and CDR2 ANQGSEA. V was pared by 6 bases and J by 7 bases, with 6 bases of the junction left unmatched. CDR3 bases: TGCAGCGTGACGGGGGACAGGGGGCTCGGGGAGCTGTTTTTT. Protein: CSVTGDRGLGELFF.

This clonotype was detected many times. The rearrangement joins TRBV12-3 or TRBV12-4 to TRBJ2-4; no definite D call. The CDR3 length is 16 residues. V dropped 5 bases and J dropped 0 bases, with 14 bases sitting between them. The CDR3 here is CASSPNWILAKNIQYF. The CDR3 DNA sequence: TGTGCCAGCAGTCCCAATTGGATTCTAGCCAAAAACATTCAGTACTTC.

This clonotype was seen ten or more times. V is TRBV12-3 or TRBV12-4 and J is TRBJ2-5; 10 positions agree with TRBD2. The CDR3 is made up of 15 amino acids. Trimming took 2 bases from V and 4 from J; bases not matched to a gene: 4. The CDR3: CASSLLAGVLETQYF. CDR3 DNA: TGTGCCAGCAGTTTACTAGCGGGAGTATTAGAGACCCAGTACTTC.

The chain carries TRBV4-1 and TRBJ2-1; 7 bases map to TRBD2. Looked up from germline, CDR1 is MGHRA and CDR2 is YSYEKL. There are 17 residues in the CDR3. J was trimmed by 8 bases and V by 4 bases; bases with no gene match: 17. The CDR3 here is CASSRSAGTTGLDEQFF. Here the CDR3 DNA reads TGCGCCAGCAGCCGAAGCGCCGGGACTACGGGCTTGGATGAGCAGTTCTTC.